Presented here are 12 T cell receptor beta chains from one specimen sequenced in a study of shared clonotypes between healthy human individuals. CD45RO negativity and positive selection for CCR7 defined naive CD8 cells, a population that excluded terminally differentiated effector memory CD45RA+ cells. Sequencing used immunoSEQ multiplex PCR; TCRdb keeps in-frame clones, though not all of them. The sample has more than 2 million clones; about 95% are singletons. Sequencing input: naive CD8+ T cells sorted from blood. The receptors shown here come from a man aged 18 to 35 in good health.

This chain joins TRBV7-9 and TRBJ2-5, with D uncertain. Germline assignment: CDR1 SEHNR and CDR2 FQNEAQ (reference sequence). Trimming pared 1 base from V and 0 bases from J, leaving 6 bases between. CDR3 length equals 14 residues. The CDR3 DNA reads TGTGCCAGCAGCTTAGGAACAGACCAAGAGACCCAGTACTTC. This encodes CASSLGTDQETQYF.

The rearrangement uses TRBV9 and TRBJ1-6, with 9 bases identical to TRBD1. Germline CDR1 reads SGDLS; CDR2 reads YYNGEE. J lost 7 bases, V lost 5 bases, and 4 bases had no gene match. The CDR3 is 14 residues long. The CDR3 nucleotides are TGTGCCAGCAGAGAGGGACAGGGAAATTCACCCCTCCACTTT. Its translation is CASREGQGNSPLHF.

The chain uses TRBV6-5 and TRBJ2-3, with D unclear. The CDR3 extends over 14 amino acids. The V end was cut by 0 bases, the J end by 4 bases, with 8 bases between. In germline, CDR1 is MNHEY, CDR2 SVGAGI. Here the CDR3 reads CASSYSVQPDTQYF. CDR3 in DNA: TGTGCCAGCAGTTACTCGGTGCAGCCAGATACGCAGTATTTT.

This clone showed up just once. The chain recombines TRBV7-2 with TRBJ1-5; D is unclear. Germline lookup yields CDR1 SGHTA and CDR2 FQGNSA. This CDR3 region has 13 residues. V gave up 1 base and J gave up 6 bases, with 7 bases separating them. Here the CDR3 DNA reads TGTGCCAGCAGCTTAGGGAGAGTTCAGCCCCAGCATTTT. Translating gives CASSLGRVQPQHF. Using reference TRBV7-2 and TRBJ1-5 for the parts outside the CDR3, the full variable domain is GAGVSQSPSNKVTEKGKDVELRCDPISGHTALYWYRQSLGQGLEFLIYFQGNSAPDKSGLPSDRFSAERTGGSVSTLTIQRTQQEDSAVYLCASSLGRVQPQHFGDGTRLSIL.

About this clone: The sample contains more than one DNA sequence encoding this CDR3. The CDR3 nucleotides read TGTGCCAGCAGTCCGACAGGGAGCTCCTACAATGAGCAGTTCTTC. This sequence encodes CASSPTGSSYNEQFF. This chain uses TRBV6-6 with TRBJ2-1; the match to TRBD1 covers 7 bases. J lost 0 bases, V lost 5 bases, and 4 bases had no gene match. The CDR3 totals 15 residues. Germline V gene lookup returns CDR1 MNHNY and CDR2 SVGAGI (reference sequence).

This sequence joins TRBV27 and TRBJ2-2; maybe TRBD1 (5 bases). The V gene lost 10 bases and the J gene lost 6 bases, with 18 bases spanning the gap. The length of the CDR3 is 14 residues. CDR1 is MNHEY and CDR2 is SMNVEV in the germline V gene (reference sequence). In DNA form, the CDR3 reads TGTGCCACCCGAATGGTAGGGGCCTCCGGGGAGCTGTTTTTT. Its translation is CATRMVGASGELFF.

This clone was counted only a few times. The chain links TRBV19 to TRBJ1-5; 8 positions match TRBD1. The CDR3 sequence is 20 residues long. The germline V gene has CDR1 LNHDA and CDR2 SQIVND (reference sequence). V dropped 4 bases and J dropped 0; count of bases not matched to a gene: 17. The chain's CDR3 is CASSTLGQVPFHLSNQPQHF. The CDR3 bases are TGTGCCAGTAGTACCTTGGGACAGGTCCCTTTTCACCTTAGCAATCAGCCCCAGCATTTT.

The chain links TRBV10-3 to TRBJ1-6; D gene ambiguous. Germline values: CDR1 ENHRY, CDR2 SYGVKD. The CDR3 covers 15 residues. With 5 bases removed from V and 6 bases from J, the gap between germline ends came to 14 bases. The CDR3 loop is CAISSEVGINSPLHF. The CDR3, as DNA: TGTGCCATCAGTTCAGAGGTGGGGATTAATTCACCCCTCCACTTT.

The chain carries TRBV9 and TRBJ2-7, with a tentative D call TRBD1 (6 bases). The V gene lost 3 bases and the J gene lost 5 bases, with 9 bases spanning the gap. This CDR3 is built from 12 residues. CDR1 and CDR2 from the germline V gene are SGDLS and YYNGEE. CDR3 loop: CASSEGGNEQYF. In DNA, the CDR3 is TGTGCCAGCAGCGAAGGGGGTAACGAGCAGTACTTC.

J is TRBJ2-1 and V is TRBV4-3; TRBD2 agrees at 13 bases. Trimming removed 6 bases from V and 4 bases from J; junction bases left unmatched: 9. CDR1 and CDR2 (germline): LGHNA, YSLEER. CDR3 length equals 17 residues. Here the CDR3 reads CASSPGLAGDAYNEQFF. The CDR3 region has the DNA TGCGCCAGCAGTCCCGGACTAGCGGGAGACGCTTACAATGAGCAGTTCTTC.

The J gene is TRBJ2-3, the V gene TRBV9; D may be TRBD2 (5 bases). CDR1 SGDLS and CDR2 YYNGEE come from the germline V gene. V was shortened by 4 bases and J by 2 bases, with 8 bases between the two germline ends. This CDR3 is 13 amino acids long. CDR3 sequence reads: CASSNGNTDTQYF. CDR3 sequence (DNA): TGTGCCAGCAGCAACGGGAACACAGATACGCAGTATTTT.

In DNA, the CDR3 is TGTGCCAGCAGCTTATCAGAGGGACCCCTGACTGAAGCTTTCTTT. This translates into CASSLSEGPLTEAFF. The chain links TRBV7-9 to TRBJ1-1; TRBD1 might be the D (5 bases). The CDR3 has 15 amino acids. CDR1 and CDR2 (germline): SEHNR, FQNEAQ (reference sequence). Deletions cut 2 bases from V and 5 bases from J, with 15 bases between.